A selection of T cell receptor beta chains follows, all from one sample in a study of follicular helper T cells after annual influenza vaccination. The data were produced by immunoSEQ multiplex PCR, yet TCRdb's version contains in-frame clones alone and is incomplete. The sample has some 7,000 clones, roughly 84% seen once; the top ten hold roughly 0.61%. The sample here was CXCR5- memory CD4+ T cells sorted from blood, taken 7 days after influenza vaccination. The source is an adult who received the influenza vaccine. CDR3s include the opening cysteine and the closing phenylalanine or tryptophan. D genes are given only for firm matches. A clone size is listed for some rows: how often the clone was seen (once, few, many), or a class if it is expanded.

>16|TRBD2|TRBJ2-2|NA|TRBV11-2
CASSPPGLANTGELFF
TGTGCCAGCAGCCCGCCGGGACTAGCGAACACCGGGGAGCTGTTTTTT
>11|NA|TRBJ2-7|NA|TRBV30
CAWRGRYEQYF
TGTGCCTGGAGAGGCCGATACGAGCAGTACTTC
>14|NA|TRBJ2-1|NA|TRBV6-4
CASSAWNGGNEQFF
TGTGCCAGCAGTGCGTGGAATGGAGGCAATGAGCAGTTCTTC
>15|NA|TRBJ2-1|NA|TRBV6-5
CASSTTGSSYNEQFF
TGTGCCAGCAGCACCACAGGGAGCTCCTACAATGAGCAGTTCTTC
>15|NA|TRBJ2-1|NA|TRBV7-9
CASSKRGGSYNEQFF
TGTGCCAGCAGTAAACGGGGCGGCAGCTACAATGAGCAGTTCTTC
>15|NA|TRBJ1-2|NA|TRBV7-2
CASSFREKGIYGYTF
TGTGCCAGCAGCTTTCGCGAAAAGGGTATCTATGGCTACACCTTC
>14|NA|TRBJ2-2|once|TRBV5-1
CASSRQTNTGELFF
TGCGCCAGCAGCAGGCAAACGAACACCGGGGAGCTGTTTTTT
>13|TRBD1|TRBJ1-2|NA|TRBV28
CASSRGQPVGYTF
TGTGCCAGCAGCCGGGGACAGCCAGTTGGCTACACCTTC
>12|TRBD2|TRBJ2-1|NA|TRBV6-6
CASRPAGYEQFF
TGTGCCAGCAGGCCAGCGGGATATGAGCAGTTCTTC
>13|NA|TRBJ1-1|NA|TRBV28
CASYPPVNTEAFF
TGTGCCAGCTACCCGCCTGTGAACACTGAAGCTTTCTTT
>13|NA|TRBJ2-5|NA|TRBV18
CASSPAAKETQYF
TGTGCCAGCTCACCTGCCGCCAAAGAGACCCAGTACTTC
>14|NA|TRBJ1-5|NA|TRBV5-4
CASSANRDNQPQHF
TGTGCCAGCAGCGCTAACAGGGACAATCAGCCCCAGCATTTT
>17|TRBD1|TRBJ1-2|NA|TRBV30
CAWNRGLGTGGYYGYTF
TGTGCCTGGAATCGTGGCCTGGGAACAGGGGGCTACTATGGCTACACCTTC
>12|NA|TRBJ1-5|NA|TRBV10-3
CAIKRLNQPQHF
TGTGCCATCAAGCGGTTAAATCAGCCCCAGCATTTT
>16|NA|TRBJ2-1|NA|TRBV7-9
CASSLVRRAVNNEQFF
TGTGCCAGCAGCTTAGTTAGGCGGGCAGTTAACAATGAGCAGTTCTTC
>14|NA|TRBJ1-2|NA|TRBV5-4
CASSLPQDLYGYTF
TGTGCCAGCAGCTTGCCACAGGACCTCTATGGCTACACCTTC
>15|TRBD2|TRBJ2-1|NA|TRBV2
CASSRTSGGANEQFF
TGTGCCAGCAGCCGGACTAGCGGGGGGGCAAATGAGCAGTTCTTC
>16|TRBD1|TRBJ1-6|NA|TRBV5-6
CASSQTGSSYNSPLHF
TGTGCCAGCAGCCAGACAGGGAGCTCCTATAATTCACCCCTCCACTTT
>14|NA|TRBJ2-3|NA|TRBV5-1
CASSSMGGVDTQYF
TGCGCCAGCAGCAGTATGGGGGGTGTAGATACGCAGTATTTT
>14|NA|TRBJ1-6|NA|TRBV19
CASSIGQNNSPLHF
TGTGCCAGTAGTATAGGGCAGAATAATTCACCCCTCCACTTT
>15|TRBD1|TRBJ2-7|NA|TRBV7-9
CASSQRGQGAWEQYF
TGTGCCAGCAGCCAGAGGGGCCAGGGGGCATGGGAGCAGTACTTC
>14|TRBD1|TRBJ1-2|NA|TRBV30
CAWDRGQKNYGYTF
TGTGCCTGGGACAGGGGACAGAAGAACTATGGCTACACCTTC
>14|TRBD1|TRBJ2-7|NA|TRBV2
CASARQGSSYEQYF
TGTGCCAGCGCTCGACAGGGATCCTCCTACGAGCAGTACTTC
>15|NA|TRBJ1-6|NA|TRBV5-1
CASSFLTGSNSPLHF
TGCGCCAGCAGCTTTTTAACAGGGAGTAATTCACCCCTCCACTTT
>13|TRBD1|TRBJ2-1|NA|TRBV7-7
CASSSDRGNEQFF
TGTGCTAGCAGCTCGGACAGGGGCAATGAGCAGTTCTTC
>15|TRBD1|TRBJ2-7|NA|TRBV7-3
CASSLTGTGGYEQYF
TGTGCCAGCAGCTTGACCGGGACAGGGGGCTACGAGCAGTACTTC
>16|NA|TRBJ2-6|NA|TRBV5-1
CASSLADKAGANVLTF
TGCGCCAGCAGCTTGGCGGACAAGGCCGGGGCCAACGTCCTGACTTTC
>13|NA|TRBJ1-2|NA|TRBV5-4
CASSNNRVPGYTF
TGTGCCAGCAGCAATAACCGGGTCCCGGGCTACACCTTC
>15|NA|TRBJ2-6|NA|TRBV5-1
CASAPQGPGANVLTF
TGCGCCAGCGCCCCTCAGGGGCCAGGGGCCAACGTCCTGACTTTC
>15|TRBD2|TRBJ2-1|NA|TRBV6-5
CASSLGLAGVDEQFF
TGTGCCAGCAGCCTCGGACTAGCGGGAGTAGATGAGCAGTTCTTC
>15|NA|TRBJ1-4|NA|TRBV29-1
CSVGPPQGGTEKLFF
TGCAGCGTTGGGCCCCCTCAGGGAGGTACTGAAAAACTGTTTTTT
>15|NA|TRBJ2-2|NA|TRBV28
CASSRDPANTGELFF
TGTGCCAGCAGCCGGGACCCGGCGAACACCGGGGAGCTGTTTTTT
>16|NA|TRBJ1-3|NA|TRBV30
CAWSGKKSGTGNTIYF
TGTGCCTGGAGTGGTAAGAAGTCGGGCACTGGAAACACCATATATTTT
>12|TRBD1|TRBJ1-5|NA|TRBV10-2
CASGQGHQPQHF
TGCGCCAGCGGACAGGGCCATCAGCCCCAGCATTTT
>12|NA|TRBJ1-2|NA|TRBV5-6
CASSSSRGGYTF
TGTGCCAGCAGCTCCTCCCGGGGAGGCTACACCTTC
>14|NA|TRBJ1-3|NA|TRBV6-6
CASSYQGGGDTIYF
TGTGCCAGCAGTTACCAGGGCGGTGGGGACACCATATATTTT
>14|TRBD1|TRBJ2-5|once|TRBV29-1
CSVRTGAGGETQYF
TGCAGCGTCCGGACAGGGGCAGGGGGAGAGACCCAGTACTTC
>15|TRBD2|TRBJ2-7|NA|TRBV6-4
CASSMREGGTYEQYF
TGTGCCAGCAGTATGCGGGAGGGGGGAACCTACGAGCAGTACTTC
>13|TRBD1|TRBJ2-7|NA|TRBV5-1
CASSLGTAGEQYF
TGCGCCAGCAGCCTCGGGACAGCCGGGGAGCAGTACTTC
>14|TRBD2|TRBJ2-5|NA|TRBV9
CASSPLAGGETQYF
TGTGCCAGCAGCCCTTTAGCGGGGGGAGAGACCCAGTACTTC
>14|NA|TRBJ2-2|NA|TRBV15
CATSREGRPGELFF
TGTGCCACCAGCAGAGAAGGGCGGCCCGGGGAGCTGTTTTTT
>14|NA|TRBJ2-7|once|TRBV10-3
CAIRSDLSSYEQYF
TGTGCCATCAGGTCGGACTTAAGCTCCTACGAGCAGTACTTC
>11|NA|TRBJ2-5|few|TRBV11-2
CASSFGETQYF
TGTGCCAGCAGCTTTGGAGAGACCCAGTACTTC
>11|TRBD1|TRBJ1-2|NA|TRBV6-5
CASSKGQIYTF
TGTGCCAGCAGCAAGGGACAGATCTACACCTTC
>15|NA|TRBJ2-5|NA|TRBV7-2
CASSLASLYQETQYF
TGTGCCAGCAGCTTAGCGAGTCTGTACCAAGAGACCCAGTACTTC
>14|NA|TRBJ1-6|NA|TRBV5-1
CASSLGLPGSPLHF
TGCGCCAGCAGCTTGGGCCTCCCTGGTTCACCCCTCCACTTT
>13|NA|TRBJ2-7|NA|TRBV2
CASSEGGDYEQYF
TGTGCCAGCAGTGAAGGAGGGGACTACGAGCAGTACTTC
>17|TRBD1|TRBJ1-5|NA|TRBV19
CASSIVGGQGATQPQHF
TGTGCCAGTAGTATAGTGGGGGGACAGGGGGCTACTCAGCCCCAGCATTTT
>12|TRBD1|TRBJ1-4|NA|TRBV30
CASGQNNEKLFF
TGTGCCTCGGGACAGAATAATGAAAAACTGTTTTTT
>12|TRBD2|TRBJ2-1|NA|TRBV29-1
CSAWVRGDEQFF
TGCAGCGCTTGGGTCCGGGGGGATGAGCAGTTCTTC
>14|NA|TRBJ1-2|NA|TRBV5-4
CASSGGPSSYGYTF
TGTGCCAGCAGCGGGGGCCCTAGCAGCTATGGCTACACCTTC
>15|NA|TRBJ1-1|NA|TRBV5-6
CASSQNRDIDTEAFF
TGTGCCAGCAGTCAGAACCGGGACATAGACACTGAAGCTTTCTTT
>16|NA|TRBJ1-6|NA|TRBV30
CAWSVLRDPLQSPLHF
TGTGCCTGGAGTGTACTGAGGGACCCGCTGCAATCACCCCTCCACTTT
>12|TRBD1|TRBJ1-1|NA|TRBV14
CASSQVTGEAFF
TGTGCCAGCAGCCAAGTGACAGGGGAAGCTTTCTTT
>18|NA|TRBJ2-1|once|TRBV9
CASSPMGGGTSSYNEQFF
TGTGCCAGCAGCCCGATGGGAGGGGGGACGAGCTCCTACAATGAGCAGTTCTTC
>15|TRBD2|TRBJ2-1|NA|TRBV27
CASSSSGIVSNEQFF
TGTGCCAGCAGTTCCAGCGGGATTGTATCCAATGAGCAGTTCTTC
>16|TRBD2|TRBJ2-3|NA|TRBV4-2
CASSTTRREATDTQYF
TGTGCCAGCAGCACGACTAGGCGGGAGGCCACAGATACGCAGTATTTT
>15|TRBD1|TRBJ1-1|NA|TRBV5-8
CASSPRSTGGTEAFF
TGTGCCAGCAGCCCAAGATCTACAGGGGGCACTGAAGCTTTCTTT
>13|TRBD2|TRBJ2-7|NA|TRBV30
CAWSRGGNYEQYF
TGTGCCTGGAGCCGGGGGGGGAACTACGAGCAGTACTTC
>12|TRBD1|TRBJ2-7|NA|TRBV5-1
CASGTGGYEQYF
TGCGCCAGCGGGACAGGGGGCTACGAGCAGTACTTC